A single sample gave rise to the 28 T cell receptor beta chains below, sequenced in a study of STAT5B mutations in CD4+ large granular lymphocyte leukemia. The protocol was immunoSEQ multiplex PCR, while the TCRdb copy is restricted to in-frame clones and leaves out a portion. This table has around 50,000 clones, 65% to 85% appearing once. The sequenced sample was CD4+ T cells from blood buffy coats. These receptors all come from a human donor in good health.

This clone is deemed medium-sized. The chain is built from TRBV7-2 and TRBJ1-2, with 7 bases fitting TRBD1. The germline gives CDR1 SGHTA, CDR2 FQGNSA. Trimming removed 0 bases from V and 8 bases from J; junction bases left unmatched: 9. The CDR3 has 15 residues. CDR3 in amino acids: CASSLAPGQTAGYTF. The CDR3 DNA follows: TGTGCCAGCAGCTTAGCCCCGGGACAGACCGCCGGCTACACCTTC. The variable domain in full, completed from reference TRBV7-2 and TRBJ1-2, reads GAGVSQSPSNKVTEKGKDVELRCDPISGHTALYWYRQSLGQGLEFLIYFQGNSAPDKSGLPSDRFSAERTGGSVSTLTIQRTQQEDSAVYLCASSLAPGQTAGYTFGSGTRLTVV.

The V and J genes are TRBV6-5 and TRBJ2-7; either TRBD1 or TRBD2 may fit D (6 bases each). V lost 7 bases, J lost 3 bases, and 16 bases lay in between. CDR1 and CDR2 from the germline V gene are MNHEY and SVGAGI. This CDR3 has 14 amino acids. DNA for the CDR3: TGTGCCAGCACAAAGATGGGGGGCAGCTACGAGCAGTACTTC. This encodes CASTKMGGSYEQYF.

The chain uses TRBV29-1 and TRBJ2-7; 8 bases match TRBD1. The CDR3 length is 14 residues. The V and J ends lost 6 bases and 3 bases, in that order; junction bases with no gene match: 10. The germline V gene has CDR1 SQVTM and CDR2 ANQGSEA. The CDR3, as DNA: TGCAGCGTAGGGTACGGACAGGGAGGCTACGAGCAGTACTTC. As protein: CSVGYGQGGYEQYF.

V is TRBV6-4 and J is TRBJ2-2; possibly TRBD1 for D (6 bases). Germline assignment: CDR1 MRHNA and CDR2 SNTAGT. CDR3 length: 16 amino acids. V was clipped by 6 bases and J by 6 bases, with 20 bases between them. CDR3 sequence (DNA): TGTGCCAGCAGGGCCCCGGGACATCGGGGCTCCGGGGAGCTGTTTTTT. It codes for CASRAPGHRGSGELFF.

The chain uses TRBV9 and TRBJ1-1; the D is unclear. Germline-derived CDR1 and CDR2 are SGDLS and YYNGEE. CDR3 length: 15 amino acids. V shed 0 bases and J shed 0 bases, with 9 bases lying between them. In DNA form, the CDR3 reads TGTGCCAGCAGCGTAGACCCACAGATGAACACTGAAGCTTTCTTT. It is translated as CASSVDPQMNTEAFF.

J is TRBJ2-7 and V is TRBV7-2; 7 bases map to TRBD1. The V gene end was trimmed by 5 bases and the J gene end by 7 bases; junction bases not matched to a gene: 8. Germline lookup yields CDR1 SGHTA and CDR2 FQGNSA. The CDR3 is 13 residues long. Written as DNA, the CDR3 is TGTGCCAGCAGCGACATACAGGGGACGGAGCAGTACTTC. This translates into CASSDIQGTEQYF.

V and J are TRBV9 and TRBJ2-3; 7 nucleotides align to TRBD2. With 1 base clipped from V and 5 bases from J, the junction kept 7 bases outside the gene matches. The germline V gene encodes CDR1 SGDLS and CDR2 YYNGEE. The CDR3 runs to 15 residues. The CDR3 coding sequence is TGTGCCAGCAGCGTAAATGTAGGGGAGGGAGATACGCAGTATTTT. Its translation: CASSVNVGEGDTQYF.

This chain connects TRBV11-2 to TRBJ2-1, with D perhaps matching TRBD2 (6 bases). Germline CDR1 is SGHAT and CDR2 is FQNNGV. CDR3 length equals 13 residues. V was trimmed by 5 bases and J by 10 bases, leaving 15 bases between them. The CDR3 coding sequence is TGTGCCAGCAGCCTGCTGGGACTCCCGGAGCAGTTCTTC. It is translated as CASSLLGLPEQFF. The entire variable domain, with the rest obtained from reference TRBV11-2 and TRBJ2-1, is as follows: EAGVAQSPRYKIIEKRQSVAFWCNPISGHATLYWYQQILGQGPKLLIQFQNNGVVDDSQLPKDRFSAERLKGVDSTLKIQPAKLEDSAVYLCASSLLGLPEQFFGPGTRLTVL.

CDR3 coding DNA: TGTGCCAGCAGCTCCAGACGCTCGGAGCCTGAAGCTTTCTTT. This codes for CASSSRRSEPEAFF. The chain has TRBV11-2 and TRBJ1-1; D remains unclear. Germline-derived CDR1 and CDR2 are SGHAT and FQNNGV. The CDR3 length is 14 residues. The V end lost 4 bases, the J end lost 6 bases, and 15 bases lay between the germline ends.

J is TRBJ2-2 and V is TRBV4-2; D ambiguous. V was trimmed by 2 bases and J by 3 bases, leaving 19 bases between them. Looked up from germline, CDR1 is LGHNA and CDR2 is YNFKEQ. This CDR3 contains 18 residues. CDR3 residues: CASSQSSVESDDTGELFF. The CDR3 coding sequence is TGTGCCAGCAGCCAATCATCGGTGGAGTCAGACGACACCGGGGAGCTGTTTTTT.

V gene TRBV7-9 combines with J gene TRBJ2-5; D unclear. The J call may be wrong; the DNA end is better matched by TRBJ2-7. Germline V gene data show CDR1 as SEHNR and CDR2 as FQNEAQ (reference sequence). This CDR3 has 13 residues. The DNA for the CDR3 is TGTGCCAGCAACCAGGCCCTCTCCTACGAGCAGTACTTC. Encoded protein: CASNQALSYEQYF.

This clone was counted between two and nine times. The chain's CDR3 is CASSESQGGGKNIQYF. Written as DNA, the CDR3 is TGTGCCAGCAGTGAAAGCCAGGGTGGAGGAAAAAACATTCAGTACTTC. This rearrangement joins TRBV2 to TRBJ2-4, with D perhaps assigned TRBD1 or TRBD2 (5 bases each). This CDR3 has 16 amino acids. The V end lost 2 bases, the J end lost 4 bases, and 15 bases lay between the germline ends. Per the germline V gene, CDR1 is SNHLY and CDR2 is FYNNEI.

The chain combines TRBV5-4 with TRBJ2-1; 7 bases line up with TRBD1. Trimming took 3 bases from V and 5 from J; bases not matched to a gene: 8. Germline CDR1 and CDR2: SGHNT and YYREEE (reference sequence). The CDR3 extends over 15 amino acids. The CDR3 spells CASSSQGSFNNEQFF. The CDR3 nucleotides read TGTGCCAGCAGCTCACAGGGGTCCTTCAACAATGAGCAGTTCTTC.

The chain has TRBV4-1 and TRBJ1-2; weak D call: TRBD1 (5 bases). The CDR3 has 16 residues. The germline V gene has CDR1 MGHRA and CDR2 YSYEKL. Trimming removed 5 bases from V and 4 bases from J, with 20 bases in between. CDR3 in DNA: TGCGCCAGCAGCTCCCCCGGAACGGGGCCGGGCTATGGCTACACCTTC. Protein sequence: CASSSPGTGPGYGYTF.

The genes are TRBV5-4 and TRBJ1-2, with D hard to call. This CDR3 spans 15 amino acids. CDR1 is SGHNT and CDR2 is YYREEE in the germline V gene (reference sequence). Between the trimmed V and J ends, which lost 0 bases and 8 bases, there was a span of 17 bases. The CDR3 region is CASSLDWAAGGGYTF. Here the CDR3 DNA reads TGTGCCAGCAGCTTGGATTGGGCGGCCGGAGGGGGCTACACCTTC.

The J gene is TRBJ2-6, the V gene TRBV6-5, with D perhaps TRBD1 (6 bases). The V end was cut by 5 bases, the J end by 4 bases, with 12 bases between. From germline, CDR1 is MNHEY and CDR2 SVGAGI. CDR3 length: 15 residues. The CDR3 bases are TGTGCCAGCAGTCTCACAGGGAGCGGGGCCAACGTCCTGACTTTC. Translated, it gives CASSLTGSGANVLTF.

V is TRBV5-1 and J is TRBJ1-3; the match to TRBD1 covers 8 bases. With 4 bases clipped from V and 4 bases from J, the junction kept 7 bases outside the gene matches. The germline V gene encodes CDR1 SGHRS and CDR2 YFSETQ. CDR3 length: 15 amino acids. The CDR3 reads CASSQDRAQGNTIYF. The CDR3 region has the DNA TGCGCCAGCAGCCAGGACAGGGCGCAAGGAAACACCATATATTTT. The full variable domain, in which reference TRBV5-1 and TRBJ1-3 provide the parts outside the CDR3, is KAGVTQTPRYLIKTRGQQVTLSCSPISGHRSVSWYQQTPGQGLQFLFEYFSETQRNKGNFPGRFSGRQFSNSRSEMNVSTLELGDSALYLCASSQDRAQGNTIYFGEGSWLTVV.

The V call is TRBV11-3, the J call TRBJ1-1; D not resolved. Germline V gene sequence: CDR1 SGHNT, CDR2 YENEEA. The CDR3 totals 15 residues. The ends were cut back, 5 bases at V and 1 base at J, with 14 bases in the middle. The CDR3 spells CASSGKTWANTEAFF. CDR3 DNA sequence: TGTGCCAGCAGCGGCAAGACATGGGCGAACACTGAAGCTTTCTTT.

The CDR3 region is CASTGDRFTDTQYF. In nucleotides, the CDR3 is TGCGCCAGCACCGGGGACCGGTTCACAGATACGCAGTATTTT. The rearrangement joins TRBV10-1 to TRBJ2-3; D might be TRBD1 or TRBD2, each matching 5 bases. The CDR3 contains 14 residues. The germline CDR1 and CDR2 sequences are WNHNN and SYGVQD (reference sequence). The V end lost 7 bases, the J end lost 2 bases, and 13 bases lay between the germline ends.

This rearrangement joins TRBV7-9 to TRBJ2-3; TRBD2 agrees at 7 bases. The CDR3 totals 12 residues. CDR1 is SEHNR and CDR2 is FQNEAQ in the germline V gene (reference sequence). Trimming took 7 bases from V and 9 from J; bases not matched to a gene: 7. CDR3 protein: CASTSRGLTQYF. The CDR3 DNA sequence: TGTGCCAGCACCTCGCGGGGGTTGACGCAGTATTTT.

The V and J genes are TRBV6-1 and TRBJ2-1, with D perhaps TRBD1 or TRBD2 (6 bases each). Trimming stripped 5 bases from V and 1 base from J, with 9 bases between. Germline CDR1 MNHNS, CDR2 SASEGT. This CDR3 region has 14 residues. The CDR3 region is CASSRGLSYNEQFF. DNA for the CDR3: TGTGCCAGCAGTCGGGGGCTGTCCTACAATGAGCAGTTCTTC.

The chain has TRBV10-1 and TRBJ1-6, with 7 bases that match TRBD1. The junction had 8 bases not matched to a gene; V was cut back by 8 bases and J by 4 bases. The germline CDR1 and CDR2 sequences are WNHNN and SYGVQD (reference sequence). There are 15 residues in the CDR3. CDR3 coding DNA: TGCGCCAGCCGGACAGGAATCCTTTATAATTCACCCCTCCACTTT. This gives the protein CASRTGILYNSPLHF.

The chain carries TRBV5-1 and TRBJ1-1; no firm D call. In germline, CDR1 is SGHRS, CDR2 YFSETQ. CDR3 length equals 13 residues. V lost 6 bases to trimming and J lost 0 bases, with 9 bases between them. CDR3 sequence (DNA): TGCGCCAGCACCCTCACAGTGAACACTGAAGCTTTCTTT. Protein: CASTLTVNTEAFF.

The chain employs TRBV5-1 and TRBJ2-3; maybe TRBD1 (5 bases). The CDR3 length is 18 residues. Germline V lookup: CDR1 SGHRS, CDR2 YFSETQ. V was shortened by 3 bases and J by 3 bases, with 23 bases between the two germline ends. The CDR3 region is CASSSKSGSIFETDTQYF. In DNA form, the CDR3 reads TGCGCCAGCAGCTCTAAATCAGGGTCTATATTCGAGACAGATACGCAGTATTTT. Together with reference TRBV5-1 and TRBJ2-3, the CDR3 gives the full variable domain: KAGVTQTPRYLIKTRGQQVTLSCSPISGHRSVSWYQQTPGQGLQFLFEYFSETQRNKGNFPGRFSGRQFSNSRSEMNVSTLELGDSALYLCASSSKSGSIFETDTQYFGPGTRLTVL.

The chain carries TRBV5-1 and TRBJ2-2; D is unclear. The CDR3 extends over 17 amino acids. V was shortened by 4 bases and J by 2 bases, with 18 bases between the two germline ends. Germline assignment: CDR1 SGHRS and CDR2 YFSETQ. CDR3 DNA: TGCGCCAGCAGCGGCGGACCCAGACTGGGAAACACCGGGGAGCTGTTTTTT. It translates to CASSGGPRLGNTGELFF.

This clone was seen a single time. The V gene is TRBV5-5, the J gene TRBJ2-5, with 8 nucleotides matching TRBD1. V shed 3 bases, J shed 5 bases, and the junction held 6 bases outside the gene matches. Per germline, CDR1 SGHKS and CDR2 YYEKEE (reference sequence). This CDR3 region has 14 residues. The CDR3 reads CASSYGQGGETQYF. The DNA for the CDR3 is TGTGCCAGCAGCTACGGACAGGGAGGCGAGACCCAGTACTTC.

This chain joins TRBV14 and TRBJ1-1, with 7 bases lining up with TRBD1. The germline CDR1 and CDR2 sequences are SGHDN and FVKESK. J lost 10 bases, V lost 1 base, and 3 bases had no gene match. The CDR3 has 12 residues. CDR3 nucleotide sequence: TGTGCCAGCAGCCAAGGAGGGGGCTCAGCTTTCTTT. Its translation: CASSQGGGSAFF.

CDR3 residues: CASSVQGARDTQYF. DNA for the CDR3: TGTGCCAGCAGTGTACAGGGGGCGCGAGATACGCAGTATTTT. The chain combines TRBV6-1 with TRBJ2-3, with 9 bases fitting TRBD1. CDR1 is MNHNS, CDR2 SASEGT, per germline. The CDR3 length is 14 residues. J lost 5 bases, V lost 4 bases, and 4 bases had no gene match.